Listed below are T cell receptor beta chains from one sample, sequenced in a study of T cell responses to AZD1222 COVID-19 vaccine. Profiled with immunoSEQ multiplex PCR; TCRdb holds only in-frame clones, not every one. The sample has 100,000 to 150,000 clones, 85% seen once. Sequences were derived from peripheral blood, sampled 28 days after the second AZD1222 dose. The origin of the receptors is an adult who received the AZD1222 COVID-19 vaccine. Both conserved end residues are part of each CDR3. The D gene is left open where the match is weak. The size entry is marked missing in some rows and otherwise reads once, few, many or a size class.

clone size	D gene	V gene	J gene	CDR3 DNA	CDR3 protein
once	TRBD1	TRBV30	TRBJ1-4	TGTGCCTGGAGTGTAGGGACAGTAGTAACTAATGAAAAACTGTTTTTT	CAWSVGTVVTNEKLFF
.	.	TRBV30	TRBJ1-5	TGTGCCTGGAGCCCTGGCGGGGCCGGGTTTCAGCCCCAGCATTTT	CAWSPGGAGFQPQHF
few	.	TRBV27	TRBJ2-3	TGTGCCAGCAGTTTATGGTTCCCAGATACGCAGTATTTT	CASSLWFPDTQYF
.	TRBD2	TRBV7-9	TRBJ2-7	TGTGCCAGCAGCTTCCCCCCCGGCTCTAGCGGGGGGGACTACGAGCAGTACTTC	CASSFPPGSSGGDYEQYF
.	.	TRBV6-5	TRBJ1-2	TGTGCCAGCAGTTACGGGGGGAGGTTTGGCTACACCTTC	CASSYGGRFGYTF
.	.	TRBV24-1	TRBJ1-2	TGTGCCACCAGTGGGGACGGCTATGGCTACACCTTC	CATSGDGYGYTF
.	TRBD2	TRBV4-3	TRBJ2-2	TGCGCCAGCAGCCATTCCCCGGGACTAGCGGTGCCCAACACCGGGGAGCTGTTTTTT	CASSHSPGLAVPNTGELFF
once	.	TRBV5-1	TRBJ2-2	TGCGCCAGCAGCAGCTTTTACGGGGGGAACACCGGGGAGCTGTTTTTT	CASSSFYGGNTGELFF
.	TRBD2	TRBV5-1	TRBJ2-3	TGCGCCAGCAGCTTTAGCGGGACAGATACGCAGTATTTT	CASSFSGTDTQYF
.	.	TRBV2	TRBJ1-5	TGTGCCAGCGCCGCCCCTCCAGGCGGCAATCAGCCCCAGCATTTT	CASAAPPGGNQPQHF
few	TRBD1	TRBV5-4	TRBJ2-7	TGTGCCAGCAGCATAGACAGGGTGGAGCAGTACTTC	CASSIDRVEQYF
.	.	TRBV6-6	TRBJ1-2	TGTGCCAGCGGTCGGCTAGACCTACCCGGGCATACTAACTATGGCTACACCTTC	CASGRLDLPGHTNYGYTF
.	TRBD2	TRBV2	TRBJ2-5	TGTGCCAGCAGGGCTCTAGCGGGGGGGCCAGGGGCCCAGTACTTC	CASRALAGGPGAQYF
.	.	TRBV11-2	TRBJ2-7	TGTGCCAGCAGCTTATTAAGACTTTCCTACGAGCAGTACTTC	CASSLLRLSYEQYF
few	.	TRBV19	TRBJ1-1	TGTGCCAGTGTTCGGGCAACCAGGGGTGACACTGAAGCTTTCTTT	CASVRATRGDTEAFF
.	TRBD1	TRBV19	TRBJ1-3	TGTGCCAGTAGCTGGGACAGGGCCTCTGGAAACACCATATATTTT	CASSWDRASGNTIYF
.	.	TRBV28	TRBJ1-1	TGTGCCAGCAACAGGGACGCGAACACTGAAGCTTTCTTT	CASNRDANTEAFF
.	.	TRBV6-5	TRBJ1-6	TGTGCCAGCAGTTACGGTGGGCAGTTCCTTTCACCCCTCCACTTT	CASSYGGQFLSPLHF
once	.	TRBV29-1	TRBJ1-5	TGCAGCGTAGGGGAGGTCAGCAATCAGCCCCAGCATTTT	CSVGEVSNQPQHF
.	TRBD1	TRBV7-9	TRBJ2-7	TGTGCCAGCATGACCGGGACAGGGGGATTCGAGCAGTACTTC	CASMTGTGGFEQYF
.	.	TRBV5-4	TRBJ1-2	TGTGCCAGCAGCTTGGCTAGGGGGAATGGCTACACCTTC	CASSLARGNGYTF
.	.	TRBV7-9	TRBJ2-3	TGTGCCAGCAGCCCTCGAGGGGATACGCAGTATTTT	CASSPRGDTQYF
.	.	TRBV3-1/TRBV3-2	TRBJ2-7	TGTGCCAGCAGCCAAGATGGGGGTGCGAGCTCCTACGAGCAGTACTTC	CASSQDGGASSYEQYF
.	.	TRBV10-2	TRBJ2-5	TGCGCCAGCAGTTCAGGGTTCCGGGAGACCCAGTACTTC	CASSSGFRETQYF
.	TRBD1	TRBV5-4	TRBJ1-5	TGTGCCAGCAGCTTGGACGGGACAGGGAATCAGCCCCAGCATTTT	CASSLDGTGNQPQHF
.	.	TRBV5-4	TRBJ2-3	TGTGCCAGCAGCGTGCCGTTAGCGGATACGCAGTATTTT	CASSVPLADTQYF
.	TRBD1	TRBV13	TRBJ2-2	TGTGCCAGCAGCTTGGCGACGGGGACAGGCACCGGGGAGCTGTTTTTT	CASSLATGTGTGELFF
.	.	TRBV11-3	TRBJ2-3	TGTGCCAGCAGCTTAGGGACCATGCCTGGAGGCACAGATACGCAGTATTTT	CASSLGTMPGGTDTQYF
few	.	TRBV19	TRBJ1-5	TGTGCCAGTAGTATGGGGGGTGGGCAGCCCCAGCATTTT	CASSMGGGQPQHF
.	.	TRBV6-5	TRBJ1-5	TGTGCCAGCAGAGGGGGTGGGGGGCAGCCCCAGCATTTT	CASRGGGGQPQHF
.	.	TRBV18	TRBJ2-3	TGTGCCAGCTCTCCTCTCGCTGGCGGGGACACAGATACGCAGTATTTT	CASSPLAGGDTDTQYF
.	TRBD1	TRBV10-1	TRBJ1-1	TGCGCCAGCAGTGATGTTTTACCGGGACAGGGAGTCGGGACTGAAGCTTTCTTT	CASSDVLPGQGVGTEAFF
.	.	TRBV7-3	TRBJ2-2	TGTGCCAGCAGCCCGGGACAAAGCACCGGGGAGCTGTTTTTT	CASSPGQSTGELFF
.	.	TRBV9	TRBJ1-2	TGTGCCAGCAGCGTAGCTCCTTCCGCTGACAGAGGAGGCTACACCTTC	CASSVAPSADRGGYTF
.	.	TRBV3-1/TRBV3-2	TRBJ2-1	TGTGCCAGCAGCCAAGATTACGCGGTAGGCAATGAGCAGTTCTTC	CASSQDYAVGNEQFF
.	.	TRBV6-5	TRBJ1-2	TGTGCCAGCAGTAACCCCAGGACCCGGAACTATGGCTACACCTTC	CASSNPRTRNYGYTF
.	TRBD1	TRBV10-3	TRBJ2-7	TGTGCCATCAGTGAGGCGACAGGGTTGGTCTACGAGCAGTACTTC	CAISEATGLVYEQYF
once	.	TRBV30	TRBJ2-3	TGTGCCTGGAGTGTTGGGGGCCCCACAGATACGCAGTATTTT	CAWSVGGPTDTQYF
few	.	TRBV6-5	TRBJ2-3	TGTGCCAGCAGGGGTGGTGGGGGGAGCACAGATACGCAGTATTTT	CASRGGGGSTDTQYF
.	.	TRBV7-3	TRBJ1-1	TGTGCCAGCAGCCTAAGGGGGGGAGCCGGCAACATGAACACTGAAGCTTTCTTT	CASSLRGGAGNMNTEAFF
.	TRBD1	TRBV28	TRBJ2-1	TGTGCCAGCAGTGCCCGGACAGGGGCCTACAATGAGCAGTTCTTC	CASSARTGAYNEQFF